The 5 T cell receptor beta chains presented below share a single source sample, sequenced in a study of blood T cell repertoires in COVID-19. TCRdb's table, derived via immunoSEQ multiplex PCR, lists solely in-frame clones and lacks some. The sample contains about 170,000 clones, around four fifths of which appear only once. Sequencing used peripheral blood. The receptors were gathered from a woman aged 80 or over with acute or convalescent COVID-19.

V gene TRBV10-3 combines with J gene TRBJ1-5; TRBD1 matches 8 bases. This CDR3 region has 14 residues. Germline CDR1 and CDR2: ENHRY and SYGVKD. Germline trimming cut 6 bases from V and 6 bases from J; bases unmatched to any gene: 7. The CDR3 loop reads CAISPDRVGQPQHF. The CDR3 DNA follows: TGTGCCATCAGCCCGGACAGGGTAGGTCAGCCCCAGCATTTT.

The chain joins TRBV5-6 to TRBJ2-7, with a possible D match to TRBD2 (6 bases). Germline lookup yields CDR1 SGHDT and CDR2 YYEEEE. Trimming removed 1 base from V and 0 bases from J, with 11 bases in between. The CDR3 has 15 residues. CDR3 in amino acids: CASSLSGPSSYEQYF. In DNA form, the CDR3 reads TGTGCCAGCAGCTTGAGCGGGCCAAGCTCCTACGAGCAGTACTTC.

This clone was picked up one time. The chain uses TRBV30 and TRBJ1-5; 9 bases agree with TRBD1. CDR1 GTSNPN and CDR2 SVGIG come from the germline V gene (reference sequence). With 0 bases clipped from V and 5 bases from J, the junction kept 5 bases outside the gene matches. CDR3 length: 15 residues. The CDR3 nucleotides are TGTGCCTGGAGTGTACAGGGGACAGGGTATCAGCCCCAGCATTTT. It specifies CAWSVQGTGYQPQHF. Full variable domain (outside the CDR3, taken from reference TRBV30 and TRBJ1-5): SQTIHQWPATLVQPVGSPLSLECTVEGTSNPNLYWYRQAAGRGLQLLFYSVGIGQISSEVPQNLSASRPQDRQFILSSKKLLLSDSGFYLCAWSVQGTGYQPQHFGDGTRLSIL.

V is TRBV5-1 and J is TRBJ1-1; 9 positions agree with TRBD1. The CDR3 loop spans 16 amino acids. Per the germline V gene, CDR1 is SGHRS and CDR2 is YFSETQ. After removal of 0 bases from V and 5 bases from J, the junction contained 8 bases not matched to a gene. CDR3: CASSLEIRQGGTEAFF. The CDR3 bases are TGCGCCAGCAGCTTGGAGATCAGACAGGGGGGGACTGAAGCTTTCTTT.

This clone was observed a single time. The J gene is TRBJ2-7, the V gene TRBV9, with 7 positions matching TRBD1. J was trimmed by 0 bases and V by 4 bases; bases with no gene match: 7. CDR3 size: 15 residues. CDR1 and CDR2 (germline): SGDLS, YYNGEE. DNA of the CDR3: TGTGCCAGCAGCCGGGGACAGCTAAGCTCCTACGAGCAGTACTTC. Protein product: CASSRGQLSSYEQYF.